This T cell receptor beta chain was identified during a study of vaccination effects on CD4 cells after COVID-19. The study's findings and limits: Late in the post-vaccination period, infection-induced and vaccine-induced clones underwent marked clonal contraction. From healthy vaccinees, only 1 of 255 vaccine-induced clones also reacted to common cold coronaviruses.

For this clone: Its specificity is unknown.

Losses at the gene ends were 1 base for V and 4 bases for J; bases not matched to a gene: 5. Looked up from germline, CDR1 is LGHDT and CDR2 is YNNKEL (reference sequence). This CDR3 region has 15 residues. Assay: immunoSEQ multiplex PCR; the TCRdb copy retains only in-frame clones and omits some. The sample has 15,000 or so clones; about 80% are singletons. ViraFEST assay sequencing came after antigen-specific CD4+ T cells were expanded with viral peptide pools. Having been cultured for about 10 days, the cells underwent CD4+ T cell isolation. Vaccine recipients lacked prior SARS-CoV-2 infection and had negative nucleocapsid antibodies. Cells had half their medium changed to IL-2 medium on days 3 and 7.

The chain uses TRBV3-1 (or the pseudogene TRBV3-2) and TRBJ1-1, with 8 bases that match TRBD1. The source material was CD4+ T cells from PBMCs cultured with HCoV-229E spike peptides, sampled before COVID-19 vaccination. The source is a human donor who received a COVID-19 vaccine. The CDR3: CASSQAGGRGTEAFF. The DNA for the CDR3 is TGTGCCAGCAGCCAAGCAGGGGGCCGGGGCACTGAAGCTTTCTTT.